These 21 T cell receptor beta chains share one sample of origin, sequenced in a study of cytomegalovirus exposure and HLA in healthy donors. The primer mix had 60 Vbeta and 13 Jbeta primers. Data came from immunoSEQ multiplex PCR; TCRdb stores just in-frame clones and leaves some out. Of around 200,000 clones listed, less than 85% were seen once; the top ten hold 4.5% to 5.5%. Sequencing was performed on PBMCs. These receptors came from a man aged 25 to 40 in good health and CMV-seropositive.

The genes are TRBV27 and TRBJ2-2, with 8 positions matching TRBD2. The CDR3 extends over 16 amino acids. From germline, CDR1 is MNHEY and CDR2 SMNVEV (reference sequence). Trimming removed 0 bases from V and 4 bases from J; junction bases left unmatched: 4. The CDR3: CASSLSRTSFTGELFF. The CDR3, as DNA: TGTGCCAGCAGTTTATCACGGACTAGCTTCACCGGGGAGCTGTTTTTT.

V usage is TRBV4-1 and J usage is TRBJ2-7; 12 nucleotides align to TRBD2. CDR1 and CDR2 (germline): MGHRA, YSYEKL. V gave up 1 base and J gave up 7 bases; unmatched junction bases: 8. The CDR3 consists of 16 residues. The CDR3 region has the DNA TGCGCCAGCAGCCAAGTTCTAGCGGGGGGGCCGGGAGAGCAGTACTTC. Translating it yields CASSQVLAGGPGEQYF.

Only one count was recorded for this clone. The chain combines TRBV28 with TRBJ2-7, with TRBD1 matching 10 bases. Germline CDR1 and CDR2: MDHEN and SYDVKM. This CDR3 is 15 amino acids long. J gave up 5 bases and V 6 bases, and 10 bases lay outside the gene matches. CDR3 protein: CASSSTGTGVHEQYF. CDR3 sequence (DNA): TGTGCCAGCAGCTCTACCGGGACAGGGGTCCACGAGCAGTACTTC.

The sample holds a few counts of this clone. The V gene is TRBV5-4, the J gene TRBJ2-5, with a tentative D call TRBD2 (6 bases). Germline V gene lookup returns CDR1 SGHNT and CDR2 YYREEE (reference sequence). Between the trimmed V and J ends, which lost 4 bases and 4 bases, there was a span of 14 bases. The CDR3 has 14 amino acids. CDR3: CASSAGTVRETQYF. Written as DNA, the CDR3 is TGTGCCAGCAGCGCGGGGACCGTAAGAGAGACCCAGTACTTC. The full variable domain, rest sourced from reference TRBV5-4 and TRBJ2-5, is ETGVTQSPTHLIKTRGQQVTLRCSSQSGHNTVSWYQQALGQGPQFIFQYYREEENGRGNFPPRFSGLQFPNYSSELNVNALELDDSALYLCASSAGTVRETQYFGPGTRLLVL.

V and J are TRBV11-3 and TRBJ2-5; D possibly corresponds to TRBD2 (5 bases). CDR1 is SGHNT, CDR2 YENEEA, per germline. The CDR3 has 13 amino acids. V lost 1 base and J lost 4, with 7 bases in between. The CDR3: CASSLVRGETQYF. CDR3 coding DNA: TGTGCCAGCAGCTTAGTCCGGGGAGAGACCCAGTACTTC. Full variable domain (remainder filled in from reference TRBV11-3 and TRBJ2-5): EAGVVQSPRYKIIEKKQPVAFWCNPISGHNTLYWYLQNLGQGPELLIRYENEEAVDDSQLPKDRFSAERLKGVDSTLKIQPAELGDSAVYLCASSLVRGETQYFGPGTRLLVL.

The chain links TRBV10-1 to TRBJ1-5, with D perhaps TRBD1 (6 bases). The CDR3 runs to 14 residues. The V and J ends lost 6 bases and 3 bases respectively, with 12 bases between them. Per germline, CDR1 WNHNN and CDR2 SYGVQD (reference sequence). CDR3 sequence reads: CASSWTALNQPQHF. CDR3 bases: TGCGCCAGCAGCTGGACAGCCCTCAATCAGCCCCAGCATTTT.

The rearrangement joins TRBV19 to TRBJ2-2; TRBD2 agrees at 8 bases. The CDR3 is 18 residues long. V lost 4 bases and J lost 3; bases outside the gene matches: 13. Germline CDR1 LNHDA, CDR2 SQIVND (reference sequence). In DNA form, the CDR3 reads TGTGCCAGTAGTAAAAGCCCCGGGACTAGGTCGTACACCGGGGAGCTGTTTTTT. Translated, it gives CASSKSPGTRSYTGELFF. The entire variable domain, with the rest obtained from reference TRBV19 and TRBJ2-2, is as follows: DGGITQSPKYLFRKEGQNVTLSCEQNLNHDAMYWYRQDPGQGLRLIYYSQIVNDFQKGDIAEGYSVSREKKESFPLTVTSAQKNPTAFYLCASSKSPGTRSYTGELFFGEGSRLTVL.

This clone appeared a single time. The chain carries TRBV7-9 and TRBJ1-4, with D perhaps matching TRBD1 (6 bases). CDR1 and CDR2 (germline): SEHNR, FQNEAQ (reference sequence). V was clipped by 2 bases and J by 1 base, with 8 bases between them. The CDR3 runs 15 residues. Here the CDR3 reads CASSLLRGTNEKLFF. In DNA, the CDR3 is TGTGCCAGCAGCTTACTCAGGGGAACTAATGAAAAACTGTTTTTT.

The CDR3 protein is CASRPPTASYEQYF. The CDR3 DNA sequence: TGTGCCAGCAGACCCCCGACAGCCTCCTACGAGCAGTACTTC. The rearrangement joins TRBV6-5 to TRBJ2-7; tentative D call: TRBD1 (5 bases). The CDR3 totals 14 residues. CDR1 and CDR2 from the germline V gene are MNHEY and SVGAGI. Trimming removed 6 bases from V and 0 bases from J, with 12 bases in between.

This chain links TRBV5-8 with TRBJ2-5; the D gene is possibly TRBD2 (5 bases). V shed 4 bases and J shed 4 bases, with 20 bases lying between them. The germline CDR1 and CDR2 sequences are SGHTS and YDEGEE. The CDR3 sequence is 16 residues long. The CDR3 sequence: CASSLLGDMRAETQYF. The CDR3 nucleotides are TGTGCCAGCAGCCTCCTAGGCGATATGAGGGCAGAGACCCAGTACTTC.

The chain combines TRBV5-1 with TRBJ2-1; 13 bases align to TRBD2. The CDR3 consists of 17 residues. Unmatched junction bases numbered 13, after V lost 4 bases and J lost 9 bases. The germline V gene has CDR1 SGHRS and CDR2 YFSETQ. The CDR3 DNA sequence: TGCGCCAGCAGCGAATCCTTACTAGCGGGAGGGCCTAGTGAGCAGTTCTTC. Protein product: CASSESLLAGGPSEQFF.

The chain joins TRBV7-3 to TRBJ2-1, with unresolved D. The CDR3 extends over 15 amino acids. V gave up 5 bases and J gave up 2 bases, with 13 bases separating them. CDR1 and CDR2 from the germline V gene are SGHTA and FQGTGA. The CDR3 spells CASSPRTSTYNEQFF. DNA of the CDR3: TGTGCCAGCAGCCCACGAACTTCGACCTACAATGAGCAGTTCTTC.

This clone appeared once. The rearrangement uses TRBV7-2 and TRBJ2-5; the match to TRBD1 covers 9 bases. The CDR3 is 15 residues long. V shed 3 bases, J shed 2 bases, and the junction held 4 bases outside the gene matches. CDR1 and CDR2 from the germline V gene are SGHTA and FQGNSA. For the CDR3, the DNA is TGTGCCAGCAGCTTCGGACAGGGGCCTCAAGAGACCCAGTACTTC. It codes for CASSFGQGPQETQYF.

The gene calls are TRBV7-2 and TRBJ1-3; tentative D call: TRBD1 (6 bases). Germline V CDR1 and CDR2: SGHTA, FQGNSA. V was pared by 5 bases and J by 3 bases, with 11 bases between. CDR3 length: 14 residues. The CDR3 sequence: CASSTQGSGNTIYF. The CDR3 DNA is TGTGCCAGCAGCACCCAGGGGAGTGGAAACACCATATATTTT.

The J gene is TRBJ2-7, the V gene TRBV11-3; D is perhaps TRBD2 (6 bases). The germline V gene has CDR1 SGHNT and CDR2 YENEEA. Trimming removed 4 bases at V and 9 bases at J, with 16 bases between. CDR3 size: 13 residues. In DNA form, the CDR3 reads TGTGCCAGCAGCTCAGGGACTGCCGGCGCGCAGTACTTC. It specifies CASSSGTAGAQYF.

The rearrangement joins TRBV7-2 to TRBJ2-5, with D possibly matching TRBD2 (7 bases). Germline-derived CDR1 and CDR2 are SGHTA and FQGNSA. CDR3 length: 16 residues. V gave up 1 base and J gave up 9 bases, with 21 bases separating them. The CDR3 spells CASSLVGGGLGGAQYF. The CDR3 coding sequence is TGTGCCAGCAGCTTAGTTGGGGGGGGGCTAGGGGGGGCCCAGTACTTC.

The CDR3 reads CASSPRFTGELFF. CDR3 nucleotides: TGTGCCAGCAGCCCGAGGTTCACCGGGGAGCTGTTTTTT. The chain recombines TRBV27 with TRBJ2-2, with no clear D. Germline V CDR1 and CDR2: MNHEY, SMNVEV (reference sequence). CDR3 length: 13 residues. The V gene lost 6 bases and the J gene lost 4 bases, with 9 bases spanning the gap.

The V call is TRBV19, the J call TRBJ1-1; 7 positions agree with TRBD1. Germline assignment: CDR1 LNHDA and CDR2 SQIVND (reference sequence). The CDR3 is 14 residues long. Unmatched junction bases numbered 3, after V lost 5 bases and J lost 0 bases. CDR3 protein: CASSFTGVNTEAFF. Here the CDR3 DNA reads TGTGCCAGTAGTTTCACAGGGGTGAACACTGAAGCTTTCTTT. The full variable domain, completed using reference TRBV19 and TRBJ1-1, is DGGITQSPKYLFRKEGQNVTLSCEQNLNHDAMYWYRQDPGQGLRLIYYSQIVNDFQKGDIAEGYSVSREKKESFPLTVTSAQKNPTAFYLCASSFTGVNTEAFFGQGTRLTVV.

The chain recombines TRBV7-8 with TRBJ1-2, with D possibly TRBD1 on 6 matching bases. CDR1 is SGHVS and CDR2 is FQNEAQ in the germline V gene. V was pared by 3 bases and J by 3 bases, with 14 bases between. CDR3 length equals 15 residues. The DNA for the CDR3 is TGTGCCAGCAGCTTCGGACAGATAGGATACTATGGCTACACCTTC. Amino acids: CASSFGQIGYYGYTF.

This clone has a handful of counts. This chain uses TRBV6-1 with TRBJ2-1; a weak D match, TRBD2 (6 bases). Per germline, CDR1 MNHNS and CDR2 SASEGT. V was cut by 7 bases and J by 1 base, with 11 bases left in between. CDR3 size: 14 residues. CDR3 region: CASKEGGSYNEQFF. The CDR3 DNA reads TGTGCCAGCAAGGAGGGCGGTTCCTACAATGAGCAGTTCTTC.

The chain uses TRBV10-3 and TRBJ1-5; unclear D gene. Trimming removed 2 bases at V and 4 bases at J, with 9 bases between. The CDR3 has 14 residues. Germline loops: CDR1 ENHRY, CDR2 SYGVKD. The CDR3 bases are TGTGCCATCAGTGAGGAGCAGGCGAATCAGCCCCAGCATTTT. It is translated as CAISEEQANQPQHF.